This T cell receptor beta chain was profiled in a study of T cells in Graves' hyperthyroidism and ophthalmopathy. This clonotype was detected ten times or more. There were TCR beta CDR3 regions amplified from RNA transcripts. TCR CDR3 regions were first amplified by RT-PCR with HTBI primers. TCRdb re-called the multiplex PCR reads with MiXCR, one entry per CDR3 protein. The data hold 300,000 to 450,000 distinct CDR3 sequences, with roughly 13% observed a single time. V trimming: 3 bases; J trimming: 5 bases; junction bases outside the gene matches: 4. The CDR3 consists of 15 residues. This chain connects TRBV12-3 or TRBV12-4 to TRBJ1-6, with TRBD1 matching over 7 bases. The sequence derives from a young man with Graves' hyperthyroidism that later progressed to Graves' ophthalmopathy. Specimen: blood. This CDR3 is CASSLRGPDNSPLHF. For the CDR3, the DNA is TGTGCCAGCAGTTTGAGGGGGCCAGATAATTCACCCCTCCACTTT.